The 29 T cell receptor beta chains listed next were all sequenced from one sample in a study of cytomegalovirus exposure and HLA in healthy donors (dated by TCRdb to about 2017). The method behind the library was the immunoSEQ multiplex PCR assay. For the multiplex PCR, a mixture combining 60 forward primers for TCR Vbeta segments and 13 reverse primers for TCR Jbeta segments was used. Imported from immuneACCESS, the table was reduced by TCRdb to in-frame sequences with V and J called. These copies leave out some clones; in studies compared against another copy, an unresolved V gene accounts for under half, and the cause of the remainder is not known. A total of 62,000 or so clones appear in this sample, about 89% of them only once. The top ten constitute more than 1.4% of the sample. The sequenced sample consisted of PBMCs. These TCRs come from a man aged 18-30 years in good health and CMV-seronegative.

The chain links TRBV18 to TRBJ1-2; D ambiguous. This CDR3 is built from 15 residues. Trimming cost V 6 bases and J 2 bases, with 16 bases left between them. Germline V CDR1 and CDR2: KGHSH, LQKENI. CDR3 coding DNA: TGTGCCAGCTCGGCCATCAGCGCAGTCAACTATGGCTACACCTTC. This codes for CASSAISAVNYGYTF.

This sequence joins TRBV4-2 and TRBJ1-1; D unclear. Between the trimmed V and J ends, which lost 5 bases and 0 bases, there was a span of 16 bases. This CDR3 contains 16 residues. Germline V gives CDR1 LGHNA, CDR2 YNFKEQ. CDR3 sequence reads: CASSETVGELNTEAFF. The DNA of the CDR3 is TGTGCCAGCAGCGAAACGGTCGGAGAATTGAACACTGAAGCTTTCTTT.

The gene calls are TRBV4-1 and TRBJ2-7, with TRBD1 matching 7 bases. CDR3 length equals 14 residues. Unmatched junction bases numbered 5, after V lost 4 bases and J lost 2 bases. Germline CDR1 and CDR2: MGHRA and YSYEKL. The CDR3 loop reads CASSPAGTAYEQYF. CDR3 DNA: TGCGCCAGCAGCCCCGCCGGGACAGCCTACGAGCAGTACTTC.

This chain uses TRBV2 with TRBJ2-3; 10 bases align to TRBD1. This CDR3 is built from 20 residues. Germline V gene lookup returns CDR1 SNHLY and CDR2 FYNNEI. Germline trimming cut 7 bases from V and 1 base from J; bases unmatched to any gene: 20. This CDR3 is CASTTAGTGALFTGTDTQYF. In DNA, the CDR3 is TGTGCCAGCACCACCGCCGGGACAGGGGCCCTTTTCACGGGCACAGATACGCAGTATTTT.

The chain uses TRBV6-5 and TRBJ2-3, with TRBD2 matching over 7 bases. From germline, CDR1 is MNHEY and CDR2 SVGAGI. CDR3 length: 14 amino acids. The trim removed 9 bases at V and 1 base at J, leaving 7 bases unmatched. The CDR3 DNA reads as TGTGCCAGTTCGGCCCGGGGGGGCACAGATACGCAGTATTTT. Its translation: CASSARGGTDTQYF.

The chain's CDR3 is CSGQIQETQYF. CDR3 coding DNA: TGCAGTGGACAGATACAAGAGACCCAGTACTTC. The chain joins TRBV20-1 to TRBJ2-5; D is perhaps TRBD1 (5 bases). The CDR3 is 11 residues long. V was shortened by 7 bases and J by 2 bases, with 8 bases between the two germline ends. CDR1 and CDR2 from the germline V gene are DFQATT and SNEGSKA (reference sequence).

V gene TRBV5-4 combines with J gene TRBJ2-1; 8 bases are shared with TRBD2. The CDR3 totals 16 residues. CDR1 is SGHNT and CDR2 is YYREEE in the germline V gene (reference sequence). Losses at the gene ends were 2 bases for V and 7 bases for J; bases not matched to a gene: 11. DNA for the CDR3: TGTGCCAGCAGCTTTAGAACGGGGGGGATTATGAATGAGCAGTTCTTC. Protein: CASSFRTGGIMNEQFF. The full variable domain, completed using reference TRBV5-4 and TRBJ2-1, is ETGVTQSPTHLIKTRGQQVTLRCSSQSGHNTVSWYQQALGQGPQFIFQYYREEENGRGNFPPRFSGLQFPNYSSELNVNALELDDSALYLCASSFRTGGIMNEQFFGPGTRLTVL.

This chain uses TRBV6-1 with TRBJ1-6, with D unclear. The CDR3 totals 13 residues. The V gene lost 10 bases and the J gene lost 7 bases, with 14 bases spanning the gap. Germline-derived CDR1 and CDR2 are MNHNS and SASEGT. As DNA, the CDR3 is TGTGCCATTTTCCCCGGAGGGAATTCACCCCTCCACTTT. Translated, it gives CAIFPGGNSPLHF.

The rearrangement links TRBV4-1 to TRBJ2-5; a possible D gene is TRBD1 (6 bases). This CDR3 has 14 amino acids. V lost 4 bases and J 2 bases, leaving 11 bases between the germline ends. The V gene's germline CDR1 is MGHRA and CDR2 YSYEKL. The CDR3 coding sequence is TGCGCCAGCAGCCGGTACCAGGGGCAAGAGACCCAGTACTTC. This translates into CASSRYQGQETQYF.

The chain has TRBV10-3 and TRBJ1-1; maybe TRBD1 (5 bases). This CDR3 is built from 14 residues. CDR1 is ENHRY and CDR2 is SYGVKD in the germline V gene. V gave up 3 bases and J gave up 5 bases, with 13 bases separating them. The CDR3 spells CAISEGHEDTEAFF. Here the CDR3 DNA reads TGTGCCATCAGTGAAGGACATGAGGATACTGAAGCTTTCTTT.

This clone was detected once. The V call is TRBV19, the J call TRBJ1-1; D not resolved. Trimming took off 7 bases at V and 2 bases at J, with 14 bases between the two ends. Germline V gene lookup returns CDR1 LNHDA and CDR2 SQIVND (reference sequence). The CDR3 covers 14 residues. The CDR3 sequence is CASMGAVPNTEAFF. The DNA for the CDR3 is TGTGCCAGTATGGGCGCTGTGCCTAACACTGAAGCTTTCTTT.

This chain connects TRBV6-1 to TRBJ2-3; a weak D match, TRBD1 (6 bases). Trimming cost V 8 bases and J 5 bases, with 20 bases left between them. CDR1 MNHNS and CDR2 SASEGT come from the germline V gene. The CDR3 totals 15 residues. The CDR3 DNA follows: TGTGCCAGCTCGCCCCGTTTGGGGGCTGAAGATACGCAGTATTTT. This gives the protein CASSPRLGAEDTQYF.

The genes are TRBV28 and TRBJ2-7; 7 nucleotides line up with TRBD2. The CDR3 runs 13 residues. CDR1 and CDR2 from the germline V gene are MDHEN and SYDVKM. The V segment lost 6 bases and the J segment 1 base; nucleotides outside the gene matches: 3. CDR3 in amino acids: CASRSGGSYEQYF. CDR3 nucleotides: TGTGCCAGCAGGTCGGGGGGTTCCTACGAGCAGTACTTC.

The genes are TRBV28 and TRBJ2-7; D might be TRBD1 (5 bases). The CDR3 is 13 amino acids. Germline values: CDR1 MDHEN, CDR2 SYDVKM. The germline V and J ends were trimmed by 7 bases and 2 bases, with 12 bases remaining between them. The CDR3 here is CASTPLGPYEQYF. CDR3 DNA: TGTGCCAGCACACCTTTGGGGCCCTACGAGCAGTACTTC.

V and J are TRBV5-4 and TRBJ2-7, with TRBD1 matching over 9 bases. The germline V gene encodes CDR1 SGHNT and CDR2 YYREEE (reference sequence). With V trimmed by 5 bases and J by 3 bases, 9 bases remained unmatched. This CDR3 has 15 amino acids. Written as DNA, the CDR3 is TGTGCCAGCAGGGGAGGGACAGGGTCTTTCTACGAGCAGTACTTC. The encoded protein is CASRGGTGSFYEQYF. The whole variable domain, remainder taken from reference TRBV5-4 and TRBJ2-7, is ETGVTQSPTHLIKTRGQQVTLRCSSQSGHNTVSWYQQALGQGPQFIFQYYREEENGRGNFPPRFSGLQFPNYSSELNVNALELDDSALYLCASRGGTGSFYEQYFGPGTRLTVT.

CDR3 DNA: TGTGCCACCAGCGAAAACAGGGGAACCTCTAATGAGCAGTTCTTC. It encodes CATSENRGTSNEQFF. This chain joins TRBV15 and TRBJ2-1; the match to TRBD1 covers 7 bases. CDR1 and CDR2 from the germline V gene are LNHNV and YYDKDF (reference sequence). V gave up 5 bases and J gave up 7 bases; unmatched junction bases: 11. CDR3 length: 15 residues.

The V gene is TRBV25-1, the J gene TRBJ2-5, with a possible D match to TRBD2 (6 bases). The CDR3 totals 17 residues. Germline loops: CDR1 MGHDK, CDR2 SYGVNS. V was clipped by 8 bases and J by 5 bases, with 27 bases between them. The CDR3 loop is CASGRRGAEGRGETQYF. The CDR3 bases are TGTGCCAGCGGCAGGCGCGGTGCGGAGGGCCGTGGGGAGACCCAGTACTTC. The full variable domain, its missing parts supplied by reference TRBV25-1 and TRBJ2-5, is EADIYQTPRYLVIGTGKKITLECSQTMGHDKMYWYQQDPGMELHLIHYSYGVNSTEKGDLSSESTVSRIRTEHFPLTLESARPSHTSQYLCASGRRGAEGRGETQYFGPGTRLLVL.

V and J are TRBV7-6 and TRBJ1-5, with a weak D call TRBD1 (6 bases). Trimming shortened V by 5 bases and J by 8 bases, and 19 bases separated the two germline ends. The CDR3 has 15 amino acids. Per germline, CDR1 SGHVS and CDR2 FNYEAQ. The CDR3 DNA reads TGTGCCAGCAGCCTAGGAAACAGGGACAACGAGCCCCAGCATTTT. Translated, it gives CASSLGNRDNEPQHF.

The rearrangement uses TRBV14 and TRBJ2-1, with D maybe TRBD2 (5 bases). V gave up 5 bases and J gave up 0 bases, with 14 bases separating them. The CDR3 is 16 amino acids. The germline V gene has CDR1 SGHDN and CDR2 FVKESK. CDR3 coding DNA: TGTGCCAGCAGCTCATTCGAGGGTAGCTCCTACAATGAGCAGTTCTTC. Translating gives CASSSFEGSSYNEQFF.

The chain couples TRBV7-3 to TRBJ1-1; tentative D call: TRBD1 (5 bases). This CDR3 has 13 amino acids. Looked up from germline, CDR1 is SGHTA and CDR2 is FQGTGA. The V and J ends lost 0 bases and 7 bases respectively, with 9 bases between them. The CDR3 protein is CASSLTLGGEAFF. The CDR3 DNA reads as TGTGCCAGCAGCTTAACGTTGGGGGGTGAAGCTTTCTTT.

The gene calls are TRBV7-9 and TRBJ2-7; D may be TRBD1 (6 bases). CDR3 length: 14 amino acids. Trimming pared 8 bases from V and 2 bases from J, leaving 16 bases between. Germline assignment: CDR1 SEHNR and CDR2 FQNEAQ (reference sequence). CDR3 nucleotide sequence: TGTGCCAGCGCCTCGGCAGGGGCCACCTACGAGCAGTACTTC. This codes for CASASAGATYEQYF.

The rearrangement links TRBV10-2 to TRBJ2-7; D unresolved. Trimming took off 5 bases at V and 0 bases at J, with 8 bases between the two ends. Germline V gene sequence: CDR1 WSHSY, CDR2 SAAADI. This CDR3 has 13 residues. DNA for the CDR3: TGCGCCAGCAGTAGTCTTAGCTCCTACGAGCAGTACTTC. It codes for CASSSLSSYEQYF.

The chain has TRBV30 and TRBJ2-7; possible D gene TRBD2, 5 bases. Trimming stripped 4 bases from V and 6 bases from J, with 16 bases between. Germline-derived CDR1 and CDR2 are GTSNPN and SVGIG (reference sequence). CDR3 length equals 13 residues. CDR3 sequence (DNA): TGTGCCTGGATAGACGTTGCGGGTGGCGAGCAGTACTTC. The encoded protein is CAWIDVAGGEQYF.

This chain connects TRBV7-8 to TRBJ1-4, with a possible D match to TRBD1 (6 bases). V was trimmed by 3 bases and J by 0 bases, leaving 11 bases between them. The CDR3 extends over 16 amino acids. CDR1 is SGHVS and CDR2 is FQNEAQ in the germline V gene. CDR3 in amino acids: CASSFRTAATNEKLFF. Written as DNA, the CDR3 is TGTGCCAGCAGCTTTAGGACAGCAGCAACTAATGAAAAACTGTTTTTT.

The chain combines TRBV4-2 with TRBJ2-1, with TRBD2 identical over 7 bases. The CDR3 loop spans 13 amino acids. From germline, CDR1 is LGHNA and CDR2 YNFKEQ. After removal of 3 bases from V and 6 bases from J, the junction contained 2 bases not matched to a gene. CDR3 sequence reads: CASSQASGNEQFF. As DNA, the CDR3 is TGTGCCAGCAGCCAGGCTAGCGGCAATGAGCAGTTCTTC.

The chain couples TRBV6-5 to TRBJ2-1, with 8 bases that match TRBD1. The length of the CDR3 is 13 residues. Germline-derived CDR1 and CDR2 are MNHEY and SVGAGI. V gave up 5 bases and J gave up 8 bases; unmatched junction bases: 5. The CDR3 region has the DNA TGTGCCAGCAGTCATGCGACAGGGGATGAGCAGTTCTTC. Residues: CASSHATGDEQFF.

CDR3 in DNA: TGCGCCAGCAGCTTGGGAACAGGGTTTCGTAAAAACACTGAAGCTTTCTTT. Protein sequence: CASSLGTGFRKNTEAFF. V and J are TRBV5-1 and TRBJ1-1; D is possibly TRBD1 (6 bases). The CDR3 contains 17 residues. Germline V gene sequence: CDR1 SGHRS, CDR2 YFSETQ. V lost 0 bases, J lost 2 bases, and 17 bases lay in between.

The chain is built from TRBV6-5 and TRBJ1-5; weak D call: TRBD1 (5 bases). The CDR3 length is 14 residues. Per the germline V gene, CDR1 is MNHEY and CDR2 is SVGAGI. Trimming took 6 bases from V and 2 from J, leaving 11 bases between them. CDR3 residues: CASRQGPGNQPQHF. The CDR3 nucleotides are TGTGCCAGCAGGCAGGGTCCCGGCAATCAGCCCCAGCATTTT.

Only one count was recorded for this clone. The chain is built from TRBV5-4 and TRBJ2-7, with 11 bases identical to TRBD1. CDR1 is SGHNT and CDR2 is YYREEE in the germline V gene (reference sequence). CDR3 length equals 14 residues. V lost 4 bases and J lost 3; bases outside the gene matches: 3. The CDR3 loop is CASSPGQGGYEQYF. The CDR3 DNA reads TGTGCCAGCAGCCCGGGACAGGGGGGCTACGAGCAGTACTTC.